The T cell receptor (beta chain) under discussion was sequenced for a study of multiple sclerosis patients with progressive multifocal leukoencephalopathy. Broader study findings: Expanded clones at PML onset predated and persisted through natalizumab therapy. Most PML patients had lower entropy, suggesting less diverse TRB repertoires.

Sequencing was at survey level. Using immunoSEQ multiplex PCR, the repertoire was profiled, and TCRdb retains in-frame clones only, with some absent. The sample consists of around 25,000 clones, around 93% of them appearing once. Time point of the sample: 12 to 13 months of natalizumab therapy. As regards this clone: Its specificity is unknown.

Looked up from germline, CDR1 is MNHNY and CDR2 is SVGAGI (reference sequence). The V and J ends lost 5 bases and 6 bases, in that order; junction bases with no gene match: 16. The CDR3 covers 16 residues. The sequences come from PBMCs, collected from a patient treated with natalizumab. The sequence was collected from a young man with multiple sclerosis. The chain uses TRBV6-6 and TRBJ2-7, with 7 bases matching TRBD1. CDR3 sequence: CASSHYNTPGQFEQYV. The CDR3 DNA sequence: TGTGCCAGCAGTCACTATAACACTCCGGGACAGTTCGAGCAGTACGTC.